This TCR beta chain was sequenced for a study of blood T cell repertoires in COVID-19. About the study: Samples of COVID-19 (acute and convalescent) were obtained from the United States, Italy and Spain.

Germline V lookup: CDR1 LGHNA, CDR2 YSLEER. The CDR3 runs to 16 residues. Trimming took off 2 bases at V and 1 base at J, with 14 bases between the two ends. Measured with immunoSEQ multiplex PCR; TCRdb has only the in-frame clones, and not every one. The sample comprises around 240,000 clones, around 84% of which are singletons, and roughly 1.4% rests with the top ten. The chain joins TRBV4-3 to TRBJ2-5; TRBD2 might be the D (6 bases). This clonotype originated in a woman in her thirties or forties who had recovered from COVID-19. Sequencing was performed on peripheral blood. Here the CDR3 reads CASSQQGGLPQETQYF. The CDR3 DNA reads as TGCGCCAGCAGCCAACAGGGAGGACTCCCCCAAGAGACCCAGTACTTC.